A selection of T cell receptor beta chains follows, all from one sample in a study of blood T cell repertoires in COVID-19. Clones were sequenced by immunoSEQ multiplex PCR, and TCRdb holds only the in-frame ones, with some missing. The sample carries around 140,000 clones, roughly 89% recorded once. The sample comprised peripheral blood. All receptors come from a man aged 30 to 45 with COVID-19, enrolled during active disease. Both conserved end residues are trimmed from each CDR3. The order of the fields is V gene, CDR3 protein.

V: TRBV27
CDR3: ASSLREDSPLH

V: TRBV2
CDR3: ASRVAGLTDTQY

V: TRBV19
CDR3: AVSQGLGGELF

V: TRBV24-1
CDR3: ATSEKGQPYEQY

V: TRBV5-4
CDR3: ASNLGGAYGYT

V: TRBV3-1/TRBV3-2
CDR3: ASRHHRDGETQY

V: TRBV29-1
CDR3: SGLCHPEGSYNSPLH

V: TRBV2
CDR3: ASRLSYEQY

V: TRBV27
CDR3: ASSAPGQINEKLF

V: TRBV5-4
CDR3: ASSLDPGTSGTTQY

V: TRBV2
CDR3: ASHRGEAF

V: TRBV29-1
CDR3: SVECLDSLGEQY

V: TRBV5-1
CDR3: ASSPWTGSNTEAF

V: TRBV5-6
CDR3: ASSLESSYEQY

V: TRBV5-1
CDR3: ASTTIPLAGELF

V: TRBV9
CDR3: ASSVTDRGSTEAF

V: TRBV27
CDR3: ASSFSLGGMGGYT

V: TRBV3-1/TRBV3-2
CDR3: ASSSISRVDGYT

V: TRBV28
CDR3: ASRRDRGRGTQY

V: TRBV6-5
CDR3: ASSREDEQF

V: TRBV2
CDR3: ASSERQPSYEQY

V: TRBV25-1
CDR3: ASSADRLAKNIQY

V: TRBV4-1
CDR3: ASSQVAGGGYEQY

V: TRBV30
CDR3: AWGQGSGYT

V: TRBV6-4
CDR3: ASSRTSESYEQF

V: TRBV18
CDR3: ASSTAGVRNEQF

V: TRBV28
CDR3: ASSNVRDSQATNEKLF

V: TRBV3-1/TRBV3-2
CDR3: ASSSSYLQGNTEAF

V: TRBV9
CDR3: ASERTGGYT

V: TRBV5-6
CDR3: ASSLTRKEAF

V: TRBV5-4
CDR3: ASSLRTSGRTDTQY

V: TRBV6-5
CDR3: ASSAHATNTEAF

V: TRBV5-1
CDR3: ASSFSAGGSAYEQY

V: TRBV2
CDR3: ASSRRQGANYEQY

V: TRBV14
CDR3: ASSPQGARTEAF

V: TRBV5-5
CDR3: ASSADRAGNEQF

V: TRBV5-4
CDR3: ASSPRDTTNYGYT

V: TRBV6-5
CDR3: ASSSRLADNEQF

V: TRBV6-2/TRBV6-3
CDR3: ASSYGQGLETQY

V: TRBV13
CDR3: ASSLLVAGNSEQF

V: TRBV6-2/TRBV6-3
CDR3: ASSRQGLGVYEQY

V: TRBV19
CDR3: ASSIDFRGKRYGYT

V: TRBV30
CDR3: AAGQGVTNEKLF

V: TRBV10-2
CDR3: ASSESGGYEQY

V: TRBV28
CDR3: ASSLPSGMGADTQY

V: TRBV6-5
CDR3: ASSYEGQGASPLH